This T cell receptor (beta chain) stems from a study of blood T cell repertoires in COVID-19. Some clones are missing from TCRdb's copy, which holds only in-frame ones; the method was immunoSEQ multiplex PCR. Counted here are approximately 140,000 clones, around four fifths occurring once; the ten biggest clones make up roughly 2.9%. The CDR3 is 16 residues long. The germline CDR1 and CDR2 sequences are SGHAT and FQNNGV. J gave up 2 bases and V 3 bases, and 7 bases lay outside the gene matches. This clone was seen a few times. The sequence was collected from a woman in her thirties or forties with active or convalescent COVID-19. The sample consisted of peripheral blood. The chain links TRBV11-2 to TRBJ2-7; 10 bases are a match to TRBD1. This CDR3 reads CASSLAWTGGPYEQYF. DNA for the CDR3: TGTGCCAGCAGCTTGGCTTGGACAGGGGGACCCTACGAGCAGTACTTC. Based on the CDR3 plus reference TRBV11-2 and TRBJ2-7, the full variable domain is EAGVAQSPRYKIIEKRQSVAFWCNPISGHATLYWYQQILGQGPKLLIQFQNNGVVDDSQLPKDRFSAERLKGVDSTLKIQPAKLEDSAVYLCASSLAWTGGPYEQYFGPGTRLTVT.